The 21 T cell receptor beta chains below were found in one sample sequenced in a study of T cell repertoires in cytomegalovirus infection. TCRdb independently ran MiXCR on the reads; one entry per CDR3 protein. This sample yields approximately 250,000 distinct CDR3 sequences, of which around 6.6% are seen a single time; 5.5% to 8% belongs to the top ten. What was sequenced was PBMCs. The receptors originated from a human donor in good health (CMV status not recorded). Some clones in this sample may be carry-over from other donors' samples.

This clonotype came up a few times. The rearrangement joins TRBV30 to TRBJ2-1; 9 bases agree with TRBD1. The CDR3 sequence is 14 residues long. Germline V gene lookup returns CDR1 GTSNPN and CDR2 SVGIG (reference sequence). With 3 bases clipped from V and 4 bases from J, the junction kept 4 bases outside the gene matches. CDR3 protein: CAWRGDRVYNEQFF. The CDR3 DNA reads TGTGCCTGGAGAGGGGACAGGGTTTACAATGAGCAGTTCTTC.

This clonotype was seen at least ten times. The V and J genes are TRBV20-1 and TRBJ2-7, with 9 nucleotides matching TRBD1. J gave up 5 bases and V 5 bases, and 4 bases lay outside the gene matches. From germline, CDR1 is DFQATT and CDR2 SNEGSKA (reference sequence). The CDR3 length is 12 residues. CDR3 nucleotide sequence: TGCAGTGCTGGGGACAGGGTCCACGAGCAGTACTTC. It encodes CSAGDRVHEQYF.

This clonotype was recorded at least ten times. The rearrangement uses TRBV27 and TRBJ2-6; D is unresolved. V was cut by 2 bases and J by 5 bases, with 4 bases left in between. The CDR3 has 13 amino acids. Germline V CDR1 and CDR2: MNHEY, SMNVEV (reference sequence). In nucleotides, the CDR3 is TGTGCCAGCAGTTTAACCTGGGCCAACGTCCTGACTTTC. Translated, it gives CASSLTWANVLTF.

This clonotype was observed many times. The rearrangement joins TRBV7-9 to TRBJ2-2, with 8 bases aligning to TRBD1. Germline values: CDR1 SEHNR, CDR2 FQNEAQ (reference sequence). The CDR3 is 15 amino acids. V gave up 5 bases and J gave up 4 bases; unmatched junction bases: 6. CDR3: CASSPTGGLTGELFF. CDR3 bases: TGTGCCAGCAGCCCTACAGGGGGGCTCACCGGGGAGCTGTTTTTT.

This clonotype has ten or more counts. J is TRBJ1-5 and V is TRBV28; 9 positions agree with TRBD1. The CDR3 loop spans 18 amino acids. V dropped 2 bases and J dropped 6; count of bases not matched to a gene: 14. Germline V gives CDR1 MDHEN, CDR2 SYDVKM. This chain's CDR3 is CASSLGPALGQGGQPQHF. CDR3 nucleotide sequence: TGTGCCAGCAGTTTAGGGCCAGCTTTGGGACAGGGCGGTCAGCCCCAGCATTTT. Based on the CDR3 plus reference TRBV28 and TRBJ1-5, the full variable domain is DVKVTQSSRYLVKRTGEKVFLECVQDMDHENMFWYRQDPGLGLRLIYFSYDVKMKEKGDIPEGYSVSREKKERFSLILESASTNQTSMYLCASSLGPALGQGGQPQHFGDGTRLSIL.

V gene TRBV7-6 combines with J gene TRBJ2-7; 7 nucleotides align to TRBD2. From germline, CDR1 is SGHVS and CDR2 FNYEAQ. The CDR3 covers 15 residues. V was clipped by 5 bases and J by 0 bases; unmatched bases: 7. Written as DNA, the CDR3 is TGTGCCAGCAGCCCCCGGGGGGTCTTCTCCTACGAGCAGTACTTC. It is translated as CASSPRGVFSYEQYF.

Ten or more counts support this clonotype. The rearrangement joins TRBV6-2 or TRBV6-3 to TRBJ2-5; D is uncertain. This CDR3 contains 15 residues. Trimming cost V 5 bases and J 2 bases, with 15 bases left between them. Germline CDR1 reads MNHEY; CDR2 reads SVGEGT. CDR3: CASSRARRAQETQYF. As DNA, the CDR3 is TGTGCCAGCAGTAGGGCTAGACGGGCACAAGAGACCCAGTACTTC.

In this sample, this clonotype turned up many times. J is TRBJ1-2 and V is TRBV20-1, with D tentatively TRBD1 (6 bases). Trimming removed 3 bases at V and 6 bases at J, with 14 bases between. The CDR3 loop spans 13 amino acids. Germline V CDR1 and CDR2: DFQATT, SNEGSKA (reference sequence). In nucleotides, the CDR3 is TGCAGTGCTAGTTGGGGGCAGTTCGATGGCTACACCTTC. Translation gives CSASWGQFDGYTF.

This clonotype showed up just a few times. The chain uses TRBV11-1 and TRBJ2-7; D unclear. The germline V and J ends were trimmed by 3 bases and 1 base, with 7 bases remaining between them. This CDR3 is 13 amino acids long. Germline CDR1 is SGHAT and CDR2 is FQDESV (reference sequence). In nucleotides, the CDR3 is TGTGCCAGCAGCTTTCTTAGTTCCTACGAGCAGTACTTC. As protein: CASSFLSSYEQYF.

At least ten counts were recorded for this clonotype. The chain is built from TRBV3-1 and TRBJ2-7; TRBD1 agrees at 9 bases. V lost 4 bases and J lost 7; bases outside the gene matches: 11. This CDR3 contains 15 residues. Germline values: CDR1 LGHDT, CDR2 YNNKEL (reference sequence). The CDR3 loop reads CASSPRDRAVGEQYF. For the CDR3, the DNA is TGTGCCAGCAGCCCCCGGGACAGGGCTGTGGGGGAGCAGTACTTC.

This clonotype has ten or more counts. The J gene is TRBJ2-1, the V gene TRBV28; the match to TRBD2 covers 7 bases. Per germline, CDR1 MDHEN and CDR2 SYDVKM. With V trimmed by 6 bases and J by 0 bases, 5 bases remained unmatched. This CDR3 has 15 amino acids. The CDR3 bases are TGTGCCAGCAGCGCGACTAGCCCCTCCTACAATGAGCAGTTCTTC. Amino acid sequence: CASSATSPSYNEQFF.

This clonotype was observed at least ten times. The CDR3 loop is CASSEGLLETQYF. In nucleotides, the CDR3 is TGTGCCAGCAGTGAGGGACTCCTAGAGACCCAGTACTTC. This chain links TRBV2 with TRBJ2-5; TRBD2 might be the D (6 bases). The germline V gene encodes CDR1 SNHLY and CDR2 FYNNEI. V gave up 3 bases and J gave up 4 bases, with 9 bases separating them. This CDR3 has 13 residues.

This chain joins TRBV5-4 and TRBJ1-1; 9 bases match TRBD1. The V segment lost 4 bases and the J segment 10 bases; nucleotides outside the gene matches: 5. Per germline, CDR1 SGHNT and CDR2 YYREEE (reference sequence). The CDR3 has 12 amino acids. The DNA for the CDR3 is TGTGCCAGCAGCCCTCCGGGACAGGGAGCTTTCTTT. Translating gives CASSPPGQGAFF.

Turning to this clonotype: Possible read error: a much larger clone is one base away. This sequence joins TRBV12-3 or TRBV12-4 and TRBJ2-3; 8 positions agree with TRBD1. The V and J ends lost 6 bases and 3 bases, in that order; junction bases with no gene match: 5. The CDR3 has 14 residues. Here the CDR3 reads CASRRTGRTDTQYF. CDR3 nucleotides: TGTGCCAGCAGGCGGACAGGGAGGACAGATACGCAGTATTTT.

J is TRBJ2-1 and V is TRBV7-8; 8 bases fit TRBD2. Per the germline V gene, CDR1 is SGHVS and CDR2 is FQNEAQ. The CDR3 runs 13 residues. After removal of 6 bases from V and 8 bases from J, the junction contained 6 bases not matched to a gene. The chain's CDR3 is CASRLAAGDEQFF. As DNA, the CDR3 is TGTGCCAGCAGACTAGCGGCGGGGGATGAGCAGTTCTTC.

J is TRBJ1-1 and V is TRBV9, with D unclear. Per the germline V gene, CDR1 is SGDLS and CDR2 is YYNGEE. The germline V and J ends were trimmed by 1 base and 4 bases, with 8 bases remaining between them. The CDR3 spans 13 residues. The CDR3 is CASSVSRGTEAFF. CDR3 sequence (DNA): TGTGCCAGCAGCGTATCCCGGGGCACTGAAGCTTTCTTT.

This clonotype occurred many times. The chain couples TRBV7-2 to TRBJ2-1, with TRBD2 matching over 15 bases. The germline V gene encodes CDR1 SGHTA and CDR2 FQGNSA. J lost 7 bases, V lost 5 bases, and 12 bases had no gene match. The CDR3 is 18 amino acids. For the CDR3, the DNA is TGTGCCAGCAGCCCCCGGACTAGCGGGGGGGCCCTAATGAATGAGCAGTTCTTC. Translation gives CASSPRTSGGALMNEQFF.

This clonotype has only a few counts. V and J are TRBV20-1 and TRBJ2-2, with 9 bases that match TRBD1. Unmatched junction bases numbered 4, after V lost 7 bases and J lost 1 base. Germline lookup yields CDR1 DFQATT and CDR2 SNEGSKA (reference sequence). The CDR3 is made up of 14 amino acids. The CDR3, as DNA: TGCAGTGGGGAGGACAGGGGGAACACCGGGGAGCTGTTTTTT. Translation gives CSGEDRGNTGELFF.

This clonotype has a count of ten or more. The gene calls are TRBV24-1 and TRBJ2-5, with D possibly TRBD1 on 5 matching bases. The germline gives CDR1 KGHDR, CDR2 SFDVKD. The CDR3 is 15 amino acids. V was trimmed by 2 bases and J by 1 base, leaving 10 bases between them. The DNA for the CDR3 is TGTGCCACCAGTGATTCGGCCAGGGCCCAAGAGACCCAGTACTTC. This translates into CATSDSARAQETQYF.

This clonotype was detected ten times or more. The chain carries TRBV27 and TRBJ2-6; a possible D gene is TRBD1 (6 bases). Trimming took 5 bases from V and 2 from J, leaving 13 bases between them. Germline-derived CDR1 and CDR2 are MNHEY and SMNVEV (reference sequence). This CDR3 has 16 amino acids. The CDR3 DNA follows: TGTGCCAGCAGTGCACAGGGAAGGACTGGGGCCAACGTCCTGACTTTC. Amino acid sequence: CASSAQGRTGANVLTF.

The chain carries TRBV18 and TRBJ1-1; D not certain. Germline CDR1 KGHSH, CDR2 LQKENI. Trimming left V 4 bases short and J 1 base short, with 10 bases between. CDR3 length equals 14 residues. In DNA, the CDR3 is TGTGCCAGCTCACGTGGGATTACGAACACTGAAGCTTTCTTT. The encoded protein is CASSRGITNTEAFF. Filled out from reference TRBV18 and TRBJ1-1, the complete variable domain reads NAGVMQNPRHLVRRRGQEARLRCSPMKGHSHVYWYRQLPEEGLKFMVYLQKENIIDESGMPKERFSAEFPKEGPSILRIQQVVRGDSAAYFCASSRGITNTEAFFGQGTRLTVV.